This T cell receptor beta chain derives from a study of CXCR3-negative and CXCR3-positive naive CD8 T cells. Worth noting for this clonotype: Its target is unknown.

The study's findings and limits: Naive CXCR3-positive cells had TRB CDR3s more hydrophobic than those of CXCR3-negative naive cells.

The germline V gene has CDR1 SGHDN and CDR2 FVKESK. The CDR3 covers 15 residues. All TRB cDNA libraries came from 5' RACE performed with UMI labels. TCRdb reprocessed the 5' RACE reads and stores each CDR3 protein as one record, lacking DNA. The sample table sets out roughly 140,000 distinct CDR3 sequences. Sequencing was carried out using naive CXCR3+ CD8+ T cells from blood. Subset here: CD45RO-CCR7+CD27+CD95- naive CD8+ T cells expressing CXCR3 (TNR3+). V is TRBV14 and J is TRBJ2-7. The clonotype originates from a human donor in good health. Some clones in this sample may be carry-over from other donors' samples. The CDR3 protein is CASSQEVGDSYEQYF.